The 11 T cell receptor beta chains in this list originate from one sample, sequenced in a study of T cell responses to AZD1222 COVID-19 vaccine. Assay: immunoSEQ multiplex PCR; the TCRdb copy retains only in-frame clones and omits some. Of roughly 100,000 clones listed, roughly nine tenths are singletons. The sequenced sample was peripheral blood, obtained on day 0 of AZD1222 vaccination. These receptors all come from an adult in good health.

The chain has TRBV9 and TRBJ2-7; D ambiguous. Germline V CDR1 and CDR2: SGDLS, YYNGEE. With 4 bases removed from V and 5 bases from J, the gap between germline ends came to 16 bases. This CDR3 contains 14 residues. The CDR3 loop reads CASSPELRWDEQYF. The CDR3 DNA follows: TGTGCCAGCAGCCCAGAGCTGAGGTGGGACGAGCAGTACTTC.

V is TRBV5-1 and J is TRBJ2-3; 10 positions match TRBD1. From germline, CDR1 is SGHRS and CDR2 YFSETQ. The V gene end was trimmed by 0 bases and the J gene end by 10 bases; junction bases not matched to a gene: 2. There are 13 residues in the CDR3. The CDR3 DNA is TGCGCCAGCAGCTTGGACGGACAGGGGGCGCAGTATTTT. Translating it yields CASSLDGQGAQYF.

This chain connects TRBV19 to TRBJ1-5; weak D call: TRBD1 (6 bases). The germline V and J ends were trimmed by 2 bases and 11 bases, with 19 bases remaining between them. There are 15 residues in the CDR3. The germline V gene has CDR1 LNHDA and CDR2 SQIVND (reference sequence). Here the CDR3 DNA reads TGTGCCAGTAGTATAAAACAGGGCTCGAATTCAGCCCAGCATTTT. Protein sequence: CASSIKQGSNSAQHF.

The rearrangement uses TRBV5-8 and TRBJ2-4; no firm D call. This CDR3 has 13 residues. V was clipped by 5 bases and J by 7 bases, with 13 bases between them. Germline V CDR1 and CDR2: SGHTS, YDEGEE. The DNA of the CDR3 is TGTGCCAGCAGTCAGTTGGGGAAGAACATTCAGTACTTC. Translated: CASSQLGKNIQYF.

The chain uses TRBV7-9 and TRBJ2-7; 7 bases agree with TRBD1. The CDR3 consists of 14 residues. V gave up 2 bases and J gave up 4 bases; unmatched junction bases: 5. Germline V CDR1 and CDR2: SEHNR, FQNEAQ (reference sequence). The CDR3 nucleotides are TGTGCCAGCAGCTTAATAGACAGGGAATACGAGCAGTACTTC. Translated: CASSLIDREYEQYF.

This chain joins TRBV9 and TRBJ2-3, with TRBD1 as a possible D gene (8 bases). The germline gives CDR1 SGDLS, CDR2 YYNGEE. The CDR3 length is 15 residues. V gave up 4 bases and J gave up 3 bases, with 15 bases separating them. CDR3 nucleotide sequence: TGTGCCAGCAGCTCCGGACAGGGAGGGACAGATACGCAGTATTTT. Protein product: CASSSGQGGTDTQYF.

This chain uses TRBV5-6 with TRBJ1-5; D uncertain. This CDR3 is built from 14 residues. Germline V CDR1 and CDR2: SGHDT, YYEEEE. V lost 0 bases and J lost 4, with 8 bases in between. In nucleotides, the CDR3 is TGTGCCAGCAGCTTGGCGGCAGGTAATCAGCCCCAGCATTTT. Protein product: CASSLAAGNQPQHF.

The gene calls are TRBV19 and TRBJ2-2; 8 positions match TRBD1. The CDR3 consists of 13 residues. Looked up from germline, CDR1 is LNHDA and CDR2 is SQIVND (reference sequence). J was trimmed by 5 bases and V by 6 bases; bases with no gene match: 2. CDR3 sequence: CASSNRGTGELFF. The CDR3 nucleotides are TGTGCCAGTAGCAACAGGGGGACCGGGGAGCTGTTTTTT. Filled out from reference TRBV19 and TRBJ2-2, the complete variable domain reads DGGITQSPKYLFRKEGQNVTLSCEQNLNHDAMYWYRQDPGQGLRLIYYSQIVNDFQKGDIAEGYSVSREKKESFPLTVTSAQKNPTAFYLCASSNRGTGELFFGEGSRLTVL.

This chain links TRBV6-5 with TRBJ2-1, with a tentative D call TRBD1 (6 bases). The CDR3 is 12 amino acids. Trimming left V 6 bases short and J 4 bases short, with 7 bases between. The germline CDR1 and CDR2 sequences are MNHEY and SVGAGI. CDR3 sequence: CASRGQYNEQFF. Here the CDR3 DNA reads TGTGCCAGCAGAGGACAGTACAATGAGCAGTTCTTC.

The rearrangement uses TRBV6-5 and TRBJ2-7; D is unresolved. CDR1 and CDR2 from the germline V gene are MNHEY and SVGAGI. Trimming took 8 bases from V and 0 from J, leaving 11 bases between them. The length of the CDR3 is 13 residues. CDR3 sequence reads: CASRTIASYEQYF. CDR3 nucleotide sequence: TGTGCCAGCCGAACAATCGCCTCCTACGAGCAGTACTTC.

The V gene is TRBV12-3 or TRBV12-4, the J gene TRBJ1-2, with no clear D. Trimming pared 2 bases from V and 6 bases from J, leaving 7 bases between. This CDR3 spans 12 amino acids. The CDR3 loop is CASSLTVDGYTF. CDR3 sequence (DNA): TGTGCCAGCAGTTTAACAGTCGATGGCTACACCTTC.